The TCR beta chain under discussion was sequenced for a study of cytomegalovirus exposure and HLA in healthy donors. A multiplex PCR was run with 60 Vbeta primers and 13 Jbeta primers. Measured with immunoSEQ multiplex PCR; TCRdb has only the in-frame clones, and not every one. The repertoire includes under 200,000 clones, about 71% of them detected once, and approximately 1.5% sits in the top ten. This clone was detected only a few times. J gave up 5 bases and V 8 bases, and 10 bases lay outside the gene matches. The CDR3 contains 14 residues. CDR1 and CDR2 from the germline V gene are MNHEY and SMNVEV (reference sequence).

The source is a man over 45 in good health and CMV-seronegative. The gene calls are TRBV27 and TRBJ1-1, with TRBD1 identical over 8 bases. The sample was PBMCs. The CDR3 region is CASGRYNRGTEAFF. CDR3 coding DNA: TGTGCCAGCGGCCGGTATAACAGGGGGACTGAAGCTTTCTTT.